This T cell receptor beta chain is from a study of OX40 agonist ivuxolimab in advanced cancers. Clones were sequenced by immunoSEQ multiplex PCR, and TCRdb holds only the in-frame ones, with some missing. The data hold over 65,000 clones, with around 84% observed a single time. Remarks on this clone: Its matching antigen is unknown.

General observations from the study: More expanded clones were found, on average, in CD8+ than in CD4+ T cells. What antigens the expanded peripheral T cells recognized was never established.

This CDR3 is 17 amino acids long. The V and J ends lost 1 base and 0 bases, in that order; junction bases with no gene match: 8. The germline V gene encodes CDR1 MNHNS and CDR2 SASEGT. This receptor was obtained from an adult with an advanced solid tumor such as melanoma, head and neck, liver or kidney cancer. This sample comprised CD4+ or CD8+ T cells sorted from blood, obtained in a trial of the OX40 agonist ivuxolimab. The chain uses TRBV6-1 and TRBJ1-1; 7 bases fit TRBD1. The CDR3: CASSEGRTGFMNTEAFF. The CDR3, as DNA: TGTGCCAGCAGTGAAGGCCGGACAGGTTTCATGAACACTGAAGCTTTCTTT.